This T cell receptor beta chain emerged from a study of T cell repertoires in cytomegalovirus infection. The wider study: It can be stated that public TCR beta signatures indicated CMV infection as well as a matching HLA type. Study conclusions and caveats: HLA-C-restricted TCR beta clonotypes specific for CMV led the ex vivo response. Carriers of CMV plus the relevant HLA were identified by cumulative public TCR beta family frequency.

The J segment lost 2 bases and the V segment lost 1 base, leaving 6 bases of the junction unmatched. Germline CDR1 and CDR2: MNHNY and SVGAGI (reference sequence). There are 17 residues in the CDR3. TCRdb itself ran the reads through MiXCR, one entry per CDR3 protein. The table shows around 530,000 distinct CDR3 sequences, with more than 15% occurring only once. This clonotype showed up just a few times. Its antigen is unknown. Sequencing was performed on CD8+ T cells from PBMCs. The TCR sequence derives from a human donor in good health (CMV status not recorded). Some clones in this sample may be carry-over from other donors' samples. The chain links TRBV6-6 to TRBJ2-1, with TRBD1 identical over 9 bases. The CDR3 region is CASSYWVGQGAYNEQFF. The CDR3 DNA sequence: TGTGCCAGCAGTTACTGGGTGGGACAGGGAGCCTACAATGAGCAGTTCTTC.